These 13 T cell receptor beta chains originate from one sample sequenced in a study of PD-1 blockade in classical Hodgkin lymphoma. This sample's time point: cycle 4 day 1 (C4D1), after 5 to 7 weeks of nivolumab. Each patient experienced a relapse that followed autologous stem cell transplantation, and brentuximab vedotin exposure varied. TCRdb's table, derived via immunoSEQ multiplex PCR, lists solely in-frame clones and lacks some. The table lists tens of thousands of clones, roughly 75% of them singletons. The sample in question was peripheral blood mononuclear cells (PBMCs), obtained before the fourth cycle of nivolumab. Receptor source: a human donor with classical Hodgkin lymphoma.

The chain combines TRBV11-3 with TRBJ2-1; D is tentatively TRBD1 or TRBD2 (6 bases each). This CDR3 is 16 amino acids long. Germline assignment: CDR1 SGHNT and CDR2 YENEEA. Trimming took off 4 bases at V and 12 bases at J, with 25 bases between the two ends. The CDR3 loop reads CASSSGGLADSAVQFF. The CDR3 DNA is TGTGCCAGCAGCTCTGGGGGGCTGGCCGACTCGGCGGTGCAGTTCTTC.

The J gene is TRBJ2-7, the V gene TRBV5-4; the D gene could be TRBD1 or TRBD2 (5 bases each). This CDR3 is 13 amino acids long. Deletions cut 4 bases from V and 3 bases from J, with 11 bases between. Germline CDR1 is SGHNT and CDR2 is YYREEE (reference sequence). CDR3: CASSPGRIYEQYF. The CDR3 bases are TGTGCCAGCAGCCCGGGACGGATCTACGAGCAGTACTTC.

The chain has TRBV10-1 and TRBJ2-3, with D uncertain. The germline V gene has CDR1 WNHNN and CDR2 SYGVQD (reference sequence). V lost 6 bases, J lost 6 bases, and 7 bases lay in between. The CDR3 length is 11 residues. The DNA for the CDR3 is TGCGCCAGCAGCCTGGAGGATACGCAGTATTTT. Residues: CASSLEDTQYF.

This chain joins TRBV21-1 and TRBJ2-1; the DNA was not used to check the table's D call, TRBD1. TRBV21-1 is shown as a pseudogene. The CDR3 is 13 amino acids. The CDR3 protein is CASSPTGKDEQFF. DNA for the CDR3: TGTGCCAGCAGTCCGACAGGGAAGGATGAGCAGTTCTTC.

This rearrangement joins TRBV7-9 to TRBJ1-1; no definite D call. Deletions cut 6 bases from V and 0 bases from J, with 14 bases between. The V gene's germline CDR1 is SEHNR and CDR2 FQNEAQ (reference sequence). This CDR3 spans 15 amino acids. CDR3 sequence (DNA): TGTGCCAGCAGACCCGGGTCCCACTTGAACACTGAAGCTTTCTTT. Amino acid sequence: CASRPGSHLNTEAFF.

This clone was detected only a few times. V usage is TRBV5-6 and J usage is TRBJ2-5; 7 nucleotides align to TRBD1. CDR1 and CDR2 (germline): SGHDT, YYEEEE. The CDR3 sequence is 14 residues long. The trim removed 0 bases at V and 3 bases at J, leaving 2 bases unmatched. The CDR3 DNA follows: TGTGCCAGCAGCTTGGTAGACAGGGAAGAGACCCAGTACTTC. Protein product: CASSLVDREETQYF.

This clone was found a few times. Different DNA sequences within this sample yield the same CDR3. V gene TRBV5-1 combines with J gene TRBJ2-5; 7 bases fit TRBD1. V lost 0 bases and J lost 5; bases outside the gene matches: 4. Germline values: CDR1 SGHRS, CDR2 YFSETQ. This CDR3 comprises 14 residues. The CDR3 DNA is TGCGCCAGCAGCTTGGGAGGGGGCCGGGAGACCCAGTACTTC. It encodes CASSLGGGRETQYF.

This chain links TRBV7-3 with TRBJ2-7, with 7 bases fitting TRBD2. CDR3 size: 15 residues. The germline CDR1 and CDR2 sequences are SGHTA and FQGTGA. V shed 3 bases, J shed 3 bases, and the junction held 8 bases outside the gene matches. The CDR3 sequence is CASSFRDYGGYEQYF. The CDR3 bases are TGTGCCAGCAGCTTCCGGGACTACGGCGGCTACGAGCAGTACTTC.

The chain uses TRBV5-1 and TRBJ2-2; D remains ambiguous. The CDR3 covers 13 residues. V was cut by 4 bases and J by 6 bases, with 10 bases left in between. Germline V gives CDR1 SGHRS, CDR2 YFSETQ. This CDR3 reads CASSPRISGELFF. The CDR3 DNA reads TGCGCCAGCAGCCCACGGATCTCCGGGGAGCTGTTTTTT.

This clone is a singleton in its sample. The chain recombines TRBV28 with TRBJ2-1, with D hard to call. CDR1 and CDR2 (germline): MDHEN, SYDVKM. This CDR3 contains 13 residues. Trimming took off 5 bases at V and 4 bases at J, with 9 bases between the two ends. CDR3 sequence (DNA): TGTGCCAGCAGTCAACACGCATACAATGAGCAGTTCTTC. It specifies CASSQHAYNEQFF.

The rearrangement uses TRBV10-2 and TRBJ1-1; D not resolved. The CDR3 has 15 residues. Germline values: CDR1 WSHSY, CDR2 SAAADI. V was cut by 0 bases and J by 0 bases, with 8 bases left in between. For the CDR3, the DNA is TGCGCCAGCAGTGAGTCAAAAGGTTTGAACACTGAAGCTTTCTTT. This sequence encodes CASSESKGLNTEAFF.

The CDR3 DNA is TGTGCCAGCAGCTCGCGGGCTGGCGGCAACACTGAAGCTTTCTTT. This sequence encodes CASSSRAGGNTEAFF. This chain links TRBV7-9 with TRBJ1-1; D not certain. The CDR3 is made up of 15 amino acids. Trimming removed 4 bases at V and 2 bases at J, with 14 bases between. Germline CDR1 and CDR2: SEHNR and FQNEAQ (reference sequence).

The chain carries TRBV18 and TRBJ1-4, with D uncertain. The CDR3 length is 13 residues. The germline gives CDR1 KGHSH, CDR2 LQKENI. V shed 5 bases and J shed 4 bases, with 8 bases lying between them. The CDR3 DNA reads as TGTGCCAGCTCAGCTTTGAATAATGAAAAACTGTTTTTT. As protein: CASSALNNEKLFF.